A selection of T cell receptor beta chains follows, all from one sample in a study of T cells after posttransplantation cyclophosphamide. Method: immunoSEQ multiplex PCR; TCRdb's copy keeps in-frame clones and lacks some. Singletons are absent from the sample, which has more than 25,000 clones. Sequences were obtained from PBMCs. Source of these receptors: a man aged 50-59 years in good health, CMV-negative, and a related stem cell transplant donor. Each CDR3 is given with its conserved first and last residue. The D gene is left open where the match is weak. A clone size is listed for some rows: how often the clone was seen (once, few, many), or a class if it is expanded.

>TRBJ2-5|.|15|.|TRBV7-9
TGTGCCAGCAGCGGGGGCGACAGGTACCAAGAGACCCAGTACTTC
CASSGGDRYQETQYF
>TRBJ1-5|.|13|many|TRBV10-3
TGTGCCATCAGTGAGTCGGAGGGTCAGCCCCAGCATTTT
CAISESEGQPQHF
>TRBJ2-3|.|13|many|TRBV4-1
TGCGCCAGCAGCCAAGAGAGAGCAGATACGCAGTATTTT
CASSQERADTQYF
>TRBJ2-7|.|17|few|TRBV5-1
TGCGCCAGCAGCTCCCCCCGAGGCCCGGGCGGAGGCCACGAGCAGTACTTC
CASSSPRGPGGGHEQYF
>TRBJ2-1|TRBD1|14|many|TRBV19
TGTGCCAGTAGTAGAGGGACAGCAGACAATGAGCAGTTCTTC
CASSRGTADNEQFF
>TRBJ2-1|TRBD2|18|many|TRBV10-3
TGTGCCATCAGTGACAACACCAGACTAGCGGGCGGATACAATGAGCAGTTCTTC
CAISDNTRLAGGYNEQFF
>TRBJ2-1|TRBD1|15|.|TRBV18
TGTGCCAGCTCACAACAGGGGGCTAACTACAATGAGCAGTTCTTC
CASSQQGANYNEQFF
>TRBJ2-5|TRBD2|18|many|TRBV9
TGTGCCAGCAGCTCGCAAACAACAGCGGGAGTGGGGATGGAGACCCAGTACTTC
CASSSQTTAGVGMETQYF
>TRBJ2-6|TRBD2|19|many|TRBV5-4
TGTGCCAGCAACCCGGGTCGGGGGGAGCGGGGGTCTGGGGCCAACGTCCTGACTTTC
CASNPGRGERGSGANVLTF
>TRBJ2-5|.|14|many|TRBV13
TGTGCCAGCAGCTTATTGCAGGGGAGAGAGACCCAGTACTTC
CASSLLQGRETQYF
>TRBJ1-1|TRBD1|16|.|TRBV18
TGTGCCAGCTCACCACCGACCAGGACAGGGGGCCCTGAAGCTTTCTTT
CASSPPTRTGGPEAFF
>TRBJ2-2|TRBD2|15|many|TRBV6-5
TGTGCCAGCAGTTATTGGGGGGGGGTCACCGGGGAGCTGTTTTTT
CASSYWGGVTGELFF
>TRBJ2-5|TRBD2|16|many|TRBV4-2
TGTGCCAGCAGCCAACTAGCGGGGCTTCCTCAAGAGACCCAGTACTTC
CASSQLAGLPQETQYF
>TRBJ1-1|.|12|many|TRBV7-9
TGTGCCAGCAGCTTAGCGCCGCTAGAAGCTTTCTTT
CASSLAPLEAFF
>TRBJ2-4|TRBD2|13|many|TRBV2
TGTGCCAGCCGGGGGGATGGCAAAAACATTCAGTACTTC
CASRGDGKNIQYF
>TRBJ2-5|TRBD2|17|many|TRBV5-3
TGTGCCAGAAGCTGGGGCCATAGCGGGGGGCCCAGAGAGACCCAGTACTTC
CARSWGHSGGPRETQYF
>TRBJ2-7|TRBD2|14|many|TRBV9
TGTGCCAGCAGCGTAACTAGCGGGAGCTACGAGCAGTACTTC
CASSVTSGSYEQYF
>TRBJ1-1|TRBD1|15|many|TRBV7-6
TGTGCCAGCAGCTTAGGGACAGGGGCGGACACTGAAGCTTTCTTT
CASSLGTGADTEAFF
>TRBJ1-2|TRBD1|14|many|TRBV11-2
TGTGCCAGCAGCTTAGGGACAGGGGGGAGTGGCTACACCTTC
CASSLGTGGSGYTF
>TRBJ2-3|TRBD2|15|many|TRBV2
TGTGCCAGCAGTCGAAGCGGGGGTTCCACAGATACGCAGTATTTT
CASSRSGGSTDTQYF
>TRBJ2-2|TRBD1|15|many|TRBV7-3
TGTGCCAGCACCACCGGACAGGGAGGCACCGGGGAGCTGTTTTTT
CASTTGQGGTGELFF
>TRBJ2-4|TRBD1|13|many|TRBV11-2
TGTGCCAGCAGCCTACAGGGGGCCAACATTCAGTACTTC
CASSLQGANIQYF
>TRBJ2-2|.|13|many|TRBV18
TGTGCCAGCTCACCAAAGGGGCCTTCGGAGCTGTTTTTT
CASSPKGPSELFF
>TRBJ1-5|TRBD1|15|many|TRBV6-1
TGTGCCAGCAGTGGGCAAGACAGGGACAATCAGCCCCAGCATTTT
CASSGQDRDNQPQHF
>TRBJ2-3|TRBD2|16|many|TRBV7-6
TGTGCCAGCAGCTTGGGGGGACTAGCGGGATTTGATACGCAGTATTTT
CASSLGGLAGFDTQYF
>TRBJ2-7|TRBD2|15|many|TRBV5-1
TGCGCCAGCAGCCCAACTAGCGGGAGGGACAGCGAGCAGTACTTC
CASSPTSGRDSEQYF
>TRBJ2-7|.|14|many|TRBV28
TGTGCCAGCAGTTTGGCGGGGACCTCCTACGAGCAGTACTTC
CASSLAGTSYEQYF
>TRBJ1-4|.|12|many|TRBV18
TGTGCCAGCACAACAGTTAATGAAAAACTGTTTTTT
CASTTVNEKLFF
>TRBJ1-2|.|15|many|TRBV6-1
TGTGCCAGCAGTGAGACCGCCGGGGAAGGCTATGGCTACACCTTC
CASSETAGEGYGYTF
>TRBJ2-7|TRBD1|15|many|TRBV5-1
TGCGCCAGCAGCTTGGCCGGGACAGGGAACTACGAGCAGTACTTC
CASSLAGTGNYEQYF
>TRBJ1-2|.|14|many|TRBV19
TGTGCCAGTAGTATATCCCCCCAGCGCAATGGCTACACCTTC
CASSISPQRNGYTF
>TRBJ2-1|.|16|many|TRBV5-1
TGCGCCAGCAGCCCTCAAGGCGACAGTCCCAACAATGAGCAGTTCTTC
CASSPQGDSPNNEQFF
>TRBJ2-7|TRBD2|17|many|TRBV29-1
TGCAGCGTTGAATTGCGGGGACTAGCGGGAGATGGCTACGAGCAGTACTTC
CSVELRGLAGDGYEQYF
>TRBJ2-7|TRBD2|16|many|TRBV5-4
TGTGCCAGCAGCTTGGCCGGGGGGATGGACTCCTACGAGCAGTACTTC
CASSLAGGMDSYEQYF
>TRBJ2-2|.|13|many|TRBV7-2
TGTGCCAGCAGCCAACAGGACACCGGGGAGCTGTTTTTT
CASSQQDTGELFF
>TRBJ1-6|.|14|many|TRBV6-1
TGTGCCAGCAGTGCAGGGCCCTATAATTCACCCCTCCACTTT
CASSAGPYNSPLHF
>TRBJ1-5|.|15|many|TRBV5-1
TGCGCCAGCAGGACCGGGACACGGGCCGATCAGCCCCAGCATTTT
CASRTGTRADQPQHF
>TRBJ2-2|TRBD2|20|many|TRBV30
TGTGCCTGGAGGCAAATTACCCGACTAGCGGGGGGGCCTCGCACCGGGGAGCTGTTTTTT
CAWRQITRLAGGPRTGELFF
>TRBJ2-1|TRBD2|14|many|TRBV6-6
TGTGCCAGCAGTATAGCGGGAGAATACAATGAGCAGTTCTTC
CASSIAGEYNEQFF